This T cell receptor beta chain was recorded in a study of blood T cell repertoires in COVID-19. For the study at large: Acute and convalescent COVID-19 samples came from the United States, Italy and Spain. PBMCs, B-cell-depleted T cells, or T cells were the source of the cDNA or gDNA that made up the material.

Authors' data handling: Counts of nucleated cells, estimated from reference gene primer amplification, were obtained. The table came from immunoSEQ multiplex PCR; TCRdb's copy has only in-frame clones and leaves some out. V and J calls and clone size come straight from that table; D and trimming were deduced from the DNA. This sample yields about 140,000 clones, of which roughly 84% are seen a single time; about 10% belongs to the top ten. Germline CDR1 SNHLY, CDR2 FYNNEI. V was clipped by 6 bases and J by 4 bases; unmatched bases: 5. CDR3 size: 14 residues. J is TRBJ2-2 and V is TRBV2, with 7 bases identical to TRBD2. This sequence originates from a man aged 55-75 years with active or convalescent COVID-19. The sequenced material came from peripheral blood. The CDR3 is CASRRDYSTGELFF. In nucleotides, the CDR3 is TGTGCCAGCAGGCGGGACTACTCCACCGGGGAGCTGTTTTTT.